This T cell receptor (beta chain) was profiled in a study of regulatory T cells in long-lasting Graves disease. Overall study: The term persistent Graves' disease signified upward of 5 years on antithyroid drugs with positive TSH receptor antibodies.

This clonotype was observed once. A junction end diverges from the germline sequence, so it may reflect a read error. Combining iRepertoire HTBI primers with Arm-PCR of CDR3 regions, the authors built TCR beta libraries. TCRdb redid the calling of the multiplex PCR reads with MiXCR, one entry per CDR3 protein. The profile shows about 470,000 distinct CDR3 sequences, under 25% of them singletons. Regarding time point: persistent/refractory GD, antithyroid drugs over 5 years with positive TRAb. From RNA extracted from PBMCs, the TCR library was made. American Thyroid Association guidelines defined Graves' disease diagnosis. Patients hailed from an endocrinology department in Xi'an, China. The sample in question was peripheral blood mononuclear cells (PBMCs), obtained when the disease was refractory, from a patient treated with antithyroid drugs. The TCR sequence derives from a female donor with Graves disease.

CDR3 DNA sequence: TGTGCCAGCAGCCAAGGACAGGGTGGTGAAAAACTGCTTTTT. Its protein is CASSQGQGGEKLLF. The chain links TRBV5-8 to TRBJ1-4; 8 positions agree with TRBD1. The CDR3 covers 14 residues. Per germline, CDR1 SGHTS and CDR2 YDEGEE.